Listed below are T cell receptor beta chains from one sample, sequenced in a study of T cells in Graves' hyperthyroidism and ophthalmopathy. TCRdb re-called the multiplex PCR reads through MiXCR, storing one row per CDR3 protein. The sample includes almost 600,000 distinct CDR3 sequences, around 45% of them seen just once. The sequenced material came from peripheral blood or thyroid tissue (not recorded which). These receptors all stem from a woman younger than 30 with Graves' hyperthyroidism. Each CDR3 is given with its conserved first and last residue. The order of the fields is CDR3 protein, CDR3 DNA, V gene, J gene, clone size, D gene. The D gene is left open where the match is weak. Expanded clones are given a class, and other clones once, few, many or no size at all.

CASTLTGLEETQYF	TGTGCCAGCACCCTGACAGGGTTAGAAGAGACCCAGTACTTC	TRBV6-1	TRBJ2-5	many	TRBD1
CASSWGATRYTEAFF	TGCGCCAGCAGCTGGGGGGCAACTCGGTACACTGAAGCTTTCTTT	TRBV5-1	TRBJ1-1	many	-
CASSFGGPTGELFF	TGTGCCAGCAGTTTTGGCGGACCGACCGGGGAGCTGTTTTTT	TRBV27	TRBJ2-2	few	-
CATSRTDRSYEQYF	TGTGCCACCAGCAGAACTGACCGGTCCTACGAGCAGTACTTC	TRBV15	TRBJ2-7	once	-
CATSRDRAHGYTF	TGTGCCACCAGCAGAGACCGGGCGCATGGCTACACCTTC	TRBV15	TRBJ1-2	-	-
CASSPERLLESAYEQYF	TGTGCCAGCAGCCCGGAAAGACTATTGGAGTCCGCCTACGAGCAGTACTTC	TRBV11-2	TRBJ2-7	-	-
CASSQDGTGAGYGYTF	TGTGCCAGCAGCCAAGACGGGACAGGGGCGGGGTATGGCTACACCTTC	TRBV14	TRBJ1-2	-	TRBD1
CSVGTMFTEAFF	TGCAGCGTCGGGACAATGTTCACTGAAGCTTTCTTT	TRBV29-1	TRBJ1-1	-	-
CASSLQIANTEQYF	TGCGCCAGCAGCTTGCAAATAGCGAACACCGAGCAGTACTTC	TRBV5-1	TRBJ2-7	-	-
CASSVGSRDRNTEAFF	TGTGCCAGCAGCGTAGGATCTAGGGACAGAAACACTGAAGCTTTCTTT	TRBV9	TRBJ1-1	many	TRBD1
CASSLGLSGSNYEQYF	TGTGCCAGCAGTTTAGGACTTAGCGGGAGCAACTACGAGCAGTACTTC	TRBV12-3/TRBV12-4	TRBJ2-7	few	TRBD2
CATSSSTSGKLGEQYF	TGTGCCACCAGCAGCTCTACTAGCGGGAAGTTGGGCGAGCAGTACTTC	TRBV15	TRBJ2-7	once	TRBD2
CASSPSQGGDYEETQYF	TGTGCCAGCAGCCCATCGCAAGGAGGGGACTACGAAGAGACCCAGTACTTC	TRBV7-3	TRBJ2-5	-	TRBD2
CASSSGSGANVLTFF	TGTGCCAGCAGCTCAGGATCTGGGGCCAACGTCCTGACTTTCTTT	TRBV7-2	TRBJ1-1	-	-
CASSQRLAGGEQYF	TGTGCCAGCAGCCAGAGACTAGCGGGAGGGGAGCAGTACTTC	TRBV6-5	TRBJ2-7	many	TRBD2
CAISETRDTYEQYF	TGTGCCATCAGTGAGACCCGGGACACCTACGAGCAGTACTTC	TRBV10-3	TRBJ2-7	many	-
CATSDFGRGGRLETQYF	TGTGCCACCAGTGATTTTGGACGGGGGGGGCGGTTGGAGACCCAGTACTTC	TRBV24-1	TRBJ2-5	many	TRBD2
CASTKGGRGNTIYF	TGTGCCAGCACCAAGGGGGGACGAGGAAACACCATATATTTT	TRBV6-5	TRBJ1-3	many	-
CASSADSEFYNSPLHF	TGTGCCAGCAGCGCGGACAGTGAATTCTATAATTCACCCCTCCACTTT	TRBV9	TRBJ1-6	many	-
CSAGWIRVDTEAFF	TGCAGTGCAGGCTGGATCAGGGTGGACACTGAAGCTTTCTTT	TRBV20-1	TRBJ1-1	-	-
CASSLGGQPNTEAFF	TGCGCCAGCAGCTTGGGGGGACAGCCTAACACTGAAGCTTTCTTT	TRBV7-2	TRBJ1-1	-	TRBD1
CASSYLAGTEAFF	TGTGCCAGCAGTTACTTGGCAGGGACTGAAGCTTTCTTT	TRBV6-2/TRBV6-3	TRBJ1-1	many	-
CASRTGTRGVGKLFF	TGTGCCAGCAGAACCGGGACAAGGGGCGTTGGAAAACTGTTTTTT	TRBV12-3/TRBV12-4	TRBJ1-4	once	-
CASSPGLGAEDRALLRDYEQYF	TGTGCCAGCAGCCCAGGGTTGGGCGCGGAGGACAGGGCACTACTTAGGGACTACGAGCAGTACTTC	TRBV7-6	TRBJ2-7	-	TRBD1
CASSSGLAGGVQETQYF	TGTGCCAGCAGCTCCGGACTAGCGGGAGGGGTACAAGAGACCCAGTACTTC	TRBV7-3	TRBJ2-5	-	TRBD2
CASSQGGLAYEQYF	TGTGCCAGCAGCCAAGGGGGACTCGCCTACGAGCAGTACTTC	TRBV7-9	TRBJ2-7	many	-